Sequencing of this TCR beta chain was carried out in a study of OX40 agonist ivuxolimab in advanced cancers. The data were produced by immunoSEQ multiplex PCR, yet TCRdb's version contains in-frame clones alone and is incomplete. The sample has tens of thousands of clones, around nine tenths seen once. CDR3 length equals 14 residues. Germline CDR1 and CDR2: LNHNV and YYDKDF (reference sequence). V was pared by 0 bases and J by 5 bases, with 10 bases between. This TCR derives from an adult with an advanced solid tumor such as melanoma, head and neck, liver or kidney cancer. Material: CD4+ or CD8+ T cells sorted from blood, obtained in a trial of the OX40 agonist ivuxolimab. The chain links TRBV15 to TRBJ1-2; the D is unclear. This CDR3 reads CATSRDGPFYGYTF. The DNA for the CDR3 is TGTGCCACCAGCAGAGATGGGCCATTTTATGGCTACACCTTC. Looking up the rest from reference TRBV15 and TRBJ1-2 gives the full variable domain: DAMVIQNPRYQVTQFGKPVTLSCSQTLNHNVMYWYQQKSSQAPKLLFHYYDKDFNNEADTPDNFQSRRPNTSFCFLDIRSPGLGDTAMYLCATSRDGPFYGYTFGSGTRLTVV.